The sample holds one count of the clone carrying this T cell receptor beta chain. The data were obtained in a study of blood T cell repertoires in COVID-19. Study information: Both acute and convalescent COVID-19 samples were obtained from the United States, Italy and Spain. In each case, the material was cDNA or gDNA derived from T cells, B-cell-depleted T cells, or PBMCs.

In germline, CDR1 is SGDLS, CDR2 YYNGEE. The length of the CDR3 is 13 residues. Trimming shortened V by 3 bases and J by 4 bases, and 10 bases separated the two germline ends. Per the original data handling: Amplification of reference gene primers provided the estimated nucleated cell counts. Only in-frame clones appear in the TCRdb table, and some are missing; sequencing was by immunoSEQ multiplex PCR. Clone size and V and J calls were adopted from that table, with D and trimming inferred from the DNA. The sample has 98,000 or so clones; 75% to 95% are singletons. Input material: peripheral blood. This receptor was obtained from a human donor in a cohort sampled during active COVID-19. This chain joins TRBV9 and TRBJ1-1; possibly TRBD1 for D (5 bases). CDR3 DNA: TGTGCCAGCAGCGCCCACGGGGGCACTGAAGCTTTCTTT. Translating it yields CASSAHGGTEAFF.